The 24 T cell receptor beta chains listed next were all sequenced from one sample in a study of OX40 agonist ivuxolimab in advanced cancers. Clones were sequenced by immunoSEQ multiplex PCR, and TCRdb holds only the in-frame ones, with some missing. The sample carries around 31,000 clones, about 93% recorded once. The source material was CD4+ or CD8+ T cells sorted from blood, sampled in a trial of the OX40 agonist ivuxolimab. The receptors shown here come from an adult with an advanced solid tumor such as melanoma, head and neck, liver or kidney cancer.

V and J are TRBV5-4 and TRBJ2-5; no clear D. The CDR3 consists of 12 residues. Germline V gene lookup returns CDR1 SGHNT and CDR2 YYREEE (reference sequence). Trimming pared 4 bases from V and 1 base from J, leaving 5 bases between. Here the CDR3 reads CASSHPQETQYF. DNA for the CDR3: TGTGCCAGCAGCCACCCCCAAGAGACCCAGTACTTC.

The count of this clone is one. The CDR3 nucleotides are TGTGCCAGCAGTTATTGGACTAGCGGAGACAATGAGCAGTTCTTC. Translated, it gives CASSYWTSGDNEQFF. J is TRBJ2-1 and V is TRBV6-5; 10 nucleotides align to TRBD2. The CDR3 loop spans 15 amino acids. The junction had 4 bases not matched to a gene; V was cut back by 3 bases and J by 5 bases. Germline V gene sequence: CDR1 MNHEY, CDR2 SVGAGI.

The chain links TRBV2 to TRBJ1-2; no firm D call. Looked up from germline, CDR1 is SNHLY and CDR2 is FYNNEI. Trimming cost V 7 bases and J 5 bases, with 14 bases left between them. The CDR3 runs 13 residues. The CDR3 is CASKSGVFYGYTF. The CDR3 DNA sequence: TGTGCCAGCAAGAGCGGAGTTTTTTATGGCTACACCTTC.

V is TRBV7-6 and J is TRBJ2-7, with D hard to call. From germline, CDR1 is SGHVS and CDR2 FNYEAQ. The CDR3 sequence is 14 residues long. Deletions cut 1 base from V and 0 bases from J, with 7 bases between. CDR3 bases: TGTGCCAGCAGCTTAGGGCCCGCCTCCTACGAGCAGTACTTC. This codes for CASSLGPASYEQYF.

For this clone: Different DNA sequences within this sample yield the same CDR3. This CDR3 reads CATSRLAGGPETQYF. Here the CDR3 DNA reads TGTGCCACCAGCAGGCTAGCGGGAGGGCCAGAGACCCAGTACTTC. The chain uses TRBV15 and TRBJ2-5; 12 bases are shared with TRBD2. The CDR3 runs 15 residues. Losses at the gene ends were 3 bases for V and 4 bases for J; bases not matched to a gene: 3. Germline V lookup: CDR1 LNHNV, CDR2 YYDKDF (reference sequence). The full variable domain, with the rest looked up from reference TRBV15 and TRBJ2-5, is DAMVIQNPRYQVTQFGKPVTLSCSQTLNHNVMYWYQQKSSQAPKLLFHYYDKDFNNEADTPDNFQSRRPNTSFCFLDIRSPGLGDTAMYLCATSRLAGGPETQYFGPGTRLLVL.

The chain carries TRBV5-3 and TRBJ2-1; TRBD2 might be the D (5 bases). TRBV5-3 is an ORF; its function is uncertain. V was trimmed by 0 bases and J by 6 bases, leaving 13 bases between them. The CDR3 length is 15 residues. CDR3 residues: CARSLELAALNEQFF. The DNA of the CDR3 is TGTGCCAGAAGCTTGGAGCTAGCTGCCCTCAATGAGCAGTTCTTC.

The chain couples TRBV6-5 to TRBJ1-5, with D tentatively TRBD1 (5 bases). CDR3 length: 12 amino acids. The germline V gene encodes CDR1 MNHEY and CDR2 SVGAGI. V was clipped by 4 bases and J by 11 bases, with 12 bases between them. The CDR3 sequence: CASSLPGHSQHF. CDR3 coding DNA: TGTGCCAGCAGTTTACCCGGACATTCCCAGCATTTT.

V usage is TRBV19 and J usage is TRBJ1-1, with a possible D match to TRBD1 (5 bases). Germline assignment: CDR1 LNHDA and CDR2 SQIVND (reference sequence). With 3 bases removed from V and 1 base from J, the gap between germline ends came to 9 bases. The CDR3 loop spans 14 amino acids. CDR3 protein: CASSISQGNTEAFF. The CDR3 DNA sequence: TGTGCCAGTAGTATCAGTCAGGGGAACACTGAAGCTTTCTTT.

The chain uses TRBV7-3 and TRBJ1-1; D gene ambiguous. Trimming shortened V by 6 bases and J by 5 bases, and 7 bases separated the two germline ends. Germline loops: CDR1 SGHTA, CDR2 FQGTGA. The CDR3 runs 11 residues. The CDR3 DNA sequence: TGTGCCAGCAGTTTCGGAACTGAAGCTTTCTTT. Translation: CASSFGTEAFF.

The V call is TRBV28, the J call TRBJ2-5; 12 bases are shared with TRBD2. The CDR3 is 15 amino acids. With V trimmed by 6 bases and J by 5 bases, 7 bases remained unmatched. CDR1 is MDHEN and CDR2 is SYDVKM in the germline V gene. CDR3 nucleotides: TGTGCCAGCAGGCCTAGCGGGAGGGACGGGGAGACCCAGTACTTC. As protein: CASRPSGRDGETQYF.

The rearrangement links TRBV25-1 to TRBJ1-1, with D unresolved. V was trimmed by 6 bases and J by 5 bases, leaving 13 bases between them. The CDR3 loop spans 13 amino acids. Germline V CDR1 and CDR2: MGHDK, SYGVNS. CDR3 loop: CASSSQVETEAFF. The CDR3 DNA sequence: TGTGCCAGCAGCTCACAAGTAGAGACTGAAGCTTTCTTT.

The rearrangement uses TRBV5-4 and TRBJ1-1, with 8 nucleotides matching TRBD1. V dropped 4 bases and J dropped 0; count of bases not matched to a gene: 5. This CDR3 spans 15 amino acids. Germline lookup yields CDR1 SGHNT and CDR2 YYREEE (reference sequence). CDR3 sequence: CASSTWTGMNTEAFF. The CDR3 DNA follows: TGTGCCAGCAGCACCTGGACAGGGATGAACACTGAAGCTTTCTTT.

This clone was detected once. V usage is TRBV6-1 and J usage is TRBJ2-2; D gene uncertain. The CDR3 loop spans 13 amino acids. V lost 10 bases to trimming and J lost 2 bases, with 11 bases between them. CDR1 and CDR2 (germline): MNHNS, SASEGT. The CDR3, as DNA: TGTGCCACCGTATGGGAAAACACCGGGGAGCTGTTTTTT. Its translation is CATVWENTGELFF.

V is TRBV7-2 and J is TRBJ1-3, with D possibly being TRBD1 (5 bases). Trimming removed 5 bases from V and 0 bases from J, with 20 bases in between. The CDR3 loop spans 18 amino acids. Germline assignment: CDR1 SGHTA and CDR2 FQGNSA. The CDR3 loop reads CASSPFSDTILSGNTIYF. The CDR3 region has the DNA TGTGCCAGCAGCCCCTTTTCGGACACCATCCTCTCTGGAAACACCATATATTTT.

This clone is medium-sized in the sample. The chain couples TRBV2 to TRBJ2-1, with no clear D. The V and J ends lost 7 bases and 6 bases respectively, with 16 bases between them. The CDR3 consists of 14 residues. Looked up from germline, CDR1 is SNHLY and CDR2 is FYNNEI. Written as DNA, the CDR3 is TGTGCCAGCATAGTCGTATCTCCCACCAATGAGCAGTTCTTC. It specifies CASIVVSPTNEQFF.

The V and J genes are TRBV27 and TRBJ2-7; 10 positions match TRBD2. The CDR3 is 14 amino acids. V lost 5 bases, J lost 4 bases, and 5 bases stayed unmatched. Germline lookup yields CDR1 MNHEY and CDR2 SMNVEV (reference sequence). The CDR3 bases are TGTGCCAGCAGTATAGCGGGAGGACCGTACGAGCAGTACTTC. It is translated as CASSIAGGPYEQYF.

The chain links TRBV9 to TRBJ2-1; the match to TRBD1 covers 8 bases. V was pared by 4 bases and J by 3 bases, with 9 bases of the junction left unmatched. CDR1 is SGDLS and CDR2 is YYNGEE in the germline V gene. This CDR3 is 16 amino acids long. CDR3 region: CASSPRQGKDYNEQFF. CDR3 nucleotides: TGTGCCAGCAGCCCGAGACAGGGGAAGGACTACAATGAGCAGTTCTTC.

As DNA, the CDR3 is TGTGCCAGCAGCTTAAATTTGCCTGGGGGGGACACCTTC. Translating it yields CASSLNLPGGDTF. The rearrangement joins TRBV7-9 to TRBJ1-2; weak D call: TRBD1 (5 bases). V was shortened by 2 bases and J by 12 bases, with 16 bases between the two germline ends. Germline lookup yields CDR1 SEHNR and CDR2 FQNEAQ (reference sequence). This CDR3 comprises 13 residues.

This clone was observed a handful of times. The rearrangement joins TRBV7-9 to TRBJ2-4, with 7 bases identical to TRBD2. Germline V gene sequence: CDR1 SEHNR, CDR2 FQNEAQ (reference sequence). The CDR3 contains 16 residues. V shed 5 bases, J shed 0 bases, and the junction held 7 bases outside the gene matches. The CDR3 DNA reads as TGTGCCAGCAGCGCAACGGGGGGACTAGCCAAAAACATTCAGTACTTC. It yields the protein CASSATGGLAKNIQYF. Supplemented by reference TRBV7-9 and TRBJ2-4, the full variable domain reads DTGVSQNPRHKITKRGQNVTFRCDPISEHNRLYWYRQTLGQGPEFLTYFQNEAQLEKSRLLSDRFSAERPKGSFSTLEIQRTEQGDSAMYLCASSATGGLAKNIQYFGAGTRLSVL.

Here the CDR3 reads CASRGGGQKANYGYTF. Here the CDR3 DNA reads TGTGCCAGCAGGGGGGGAGGACAAAAAGCTAACTATGGCTACACCTTC. This rearrangement joins TRBV7-6 to TRBJ1-2; D possibly corresponds to TRBD1 (5 bases). Germline CDR1 is SGHVS and CDR2 is FNYEAQ. CDR3 length equals 16 residues. V was clipped by 6 bases and J by 0 bases, with 17 bases between them.

This chain uses TRBV5-1 with TRBJ1-2; the D is unclear. Trimming shortened V by 1 base and J by 6 bases, and 7 bases separated the two germline ends. The germline gives CDR1 SGHRS, CDR2 YFSETQ. This CDR3 region has 12 residues. CDR3 DNA sequence: TGCGCCAGCAGCTTGTCATTTCATGGCTACACCTTC. It specifies CASSLSFHGYTF.

In its sample, this clone was seen a few times. The chain is built from TRBV6-1 and TRBJ2-5, with a weak D call TRBD2 (5 bases). This CDR3 comprises 14 residues. With 4 bases removed from V and 5 bases from J, the gap between germline ends came to 14 bases. CDR1 and CDR2 (germline): MNHNS, SASEGT. The CDR3 spells CASSGVGSGETQYF. The DNA of the CDR3 is TGTGCCAGCAGTGGGGTCGGATCGGGGGAGACCCAGTACTTC.

The rearrangement joins TRBV9 to TRBJ2-7; 10 nucleotides agree with TRBD1. This CDR3 is built from 13 residues. Trimming took 3 bases from V and 7 from J; bases not matched to a gene: 4. CDR1 is SGDLS and CDR2 is YYNGEE in the germline V gene. This chain's CDR3 is CASSAWTGGEQYF. CDR3 DNA sequence: TGTGCCAGCAGCGCCTGGACAGGGGGTGAGCAGTACTTC.

The J gene is TRBJ1-1, the V gene TRBV6-5; D possibly corresponds to TRBD1 (5 bases). With 4 bases removed from V and 4 bases from J, the gap between germline ends came to 10 bases. This CDR3 has 13 amino acids. CDR1 MNHEY and CDR2 SVGAGI come from the germline V gene. CDR3 coding DNA: TGTGCCAGCAGTTTGGGGCAGATCACTGAAGCTTTCTTT. As protein: CASSLGQITEAFF.